This entry lists 11 T cell receptor beta chains sequenced from one sample in a study of T cell changes during pregnancy in multiple sclerosis. TCRdb's copy holds only in-frame clones and misses some; the assay was immunoSEQ multiplex PCR. The top ten clones hold approximately 0.4% of a sample with 45,000 to 50,000 clones, almost 95% of them seen once. The sequencing used CD4+ T cells from peripheral blood mononuclear cells, collected in the second trimester of pregnancy. The receptors were gathered from a female donor in good health, enrolled as a control in a pregnancy study.

The genes are TRBV30 and TRBJ1-6; D is undetermined. Germline values: CDR1 GTSNPN, CDR2 SVGIG (reference sequence). The CDR3 has 17 amino acids. V was shortened by 0 bases and J by 9 bases, with 21 bases between the two germline ends. This chain's CDR3 is CAWSVSSVSGGFSPLHF. CDR3 bases: TGTGCCTGGAGTGTGAGTTCGGTTAGCGGAGGTTTTTCACCCCTCCACTTT.

The rearrangement joins TRBV10-3 to TRBJ1-1, with 9 nucleotides matching TRBD1. The CDR3 is 13 residues long. The junction had 8 bases not matched to a gene; V was cut back by 10 bases and J by 5 bases. Germline CDR1 and CDR2: ENHRY and SYGVKD. This chain's CDR3 is CANRDREGTEAFF. CDR3 nucleotides: TGTGCCAACCGGGACAGGGAAGGGACTGAAGCTTTCTTT.

The V call is TRBV27, the J call TRBJ1-1; D is unresolved. Per the germline V gene, CDR1 is MNHEY and CDR2 is SMNVEV (reference sequence). The V and J ends lost 7 bases and 1 base respectively, with 7 bases between them. The CDR3 contains 12 residues. DNA of the CDR3: TGTGCCAGCAAATCGGGGAACACTGAAGCTTTCTTT. This codes for CASKSGNTEAFF.

The chain joins TRBV6-1 to TRBJ2-2; TRBD2 agrees at 7 bases. CDR1 MNHNS and CDR2 SASEGT come from the germline V gene. The CDR3 contains 14 residues. The V and J ends lost 4 bases and 5 bases, in that order; junction bases with no gene match: 4. The CDR3 region has the DNA TGTGCCAGCAGTGTTCTAGCGGAGACCGGGGAGCTGTTTTTT. As protein: CASSVLAETGELFF.

This chain joins TRBV5-1 and TRBJ1-2; a weak D match, TRBD1 (6 bases). V dropped 0 bases and J dropped 3 bases, with 9 bases sitting between them. The germline gives CDR1 SGHRS, CDR2 YFSETQ. The CDR3 loop spans 14 amino acids. CDR3 loop: CASSLGQEDYGYTF. Here the CDR3 DNA reads TGCGCCAGCAGCTTGGGACAGGAAGACTATGGCTACACCTTC.

The rearrangement uses TRBV7-9 and TRBJ1-5; 7 bases match TRBD1. The germline V gene has CDR1 SEHNR and CDR2 FQNEAQ (reference sequence). The CDR3 has 14 residues. The ends lost 5 bases at V and 3 bases at J; junction bases unmatched: 4. The CDR3 is CASSMGQYNQPQHF. CDR3 in DNA: TGTGCCAGCAGCATGGGACAGTACAATCAGCCCCAGCATTTT.

The chain is built from TRBV5-1 and TRBJ2-2; 9 bases match TRBD1. CDR1 and CDR2 from the germline V gene are SGHRS and YFSETQ. Trimming cost V 2 bases and J 6 bases; bases outside gene matches: 11. The CDR3 contains 17 residues. The CDR3 nucleotides read TGCGCCAGCAGCTTAGAACAGGGGGCTGATCGAGCCGGGGAGCTGTTTTTT. Amino acids: CASSLEQGADRAGELFF.

The rearrangement uses TRBV6-6 and TRBJ2-1, with 12 bases that match TRBD2. The length of the CDR3 is 15 residues. The germline V gene has CDR1 MNHNY and CDR2 SVGAGI (reference sequence). Trimming took 4 bases from V and 9 from J; bases not matched to a gene: 7. The CDR3 DNA reads TGTGCCAGCAGTTTTTCTAGCGGGGGGGCCGGTGAGCAGTTCTTC. It codes for CASSFSSGGAGEQFF.

This chain connects TRBV30 to TRBJ1-5; the D gene is possibly TRBD1 (5 bases). Between the trimmed V and J ends, which lost 2 bases and 7 bases, there was a span of 18 bases. This CDR3 is 15 amino acids long. Germline V gene sequence: CDR1 GTSNPN, CDR2 SVGIG (reference sequence). The CDR3 loop is CAWSRGGGGWQPQHF. In DNA, the CDR3 is TGTGCCTGGAGTAGGGGCGGGGGAGGATGGCAGCCCCAGCATTTT.

The chain combines TRBV18 with TRBJ1-1; 7 bases match TRBD1. V was pared by 6 bases and J by 4 bases, with 5 bases of the junction left unmatched. Germline V gives CDR1 KGHSH, CDR2 LQKENI. The CDR3 has 13 residues. The CDR3, as DNA: TGTGCCAGCTCTCCGGGACAGTCCACTGAAGCTTTCTTT. It encodes CASSPGQSTEAFF.

The chain links TRBV28 to TRBJ1-5; 7 positions match TRBD1. V was clipped by 8 bases and J by 6 bases; unmatched bases: 7. CDR1 and CDR2 (germline): MDHEN, SYDVKM. The CDR3 is made up of 13 amino acids. Here the CDR3 DNA reads TGTGCCAGCCGACAGGGTTCGGCTCAGCCCCAGCATTTT. Translating gives CASRQGSAQPQHF.